The sequence of this T cell receptor (beta chain) was determined in a study of blood T cell repertoires in COVID-19. Authors' methods: Cell counts per sample came from amplifying reference gene primers. Using immunoSEQ multiplex PCR, the repertoire was profiled, and TCRdb retains in-frame clones only, with some absent. The V and J calls and clone size were taken over from that table, and D and trimming were inferred from the DNA. The data hold 390,000 or so clones, with 85% to 90% observed a single time. The material sequenced was PBMCs or T cells enriched from blood (not recorded which). The clonotype comes from a woman aged 45-65 years who had recovered from COVID-19.

The CDR3 DNA follows: TGCGCCAGCAGCTTCGACAGGGATGGCTACACCTTC. Translating gives CASSFDRDGYTF. V gene TRBV5-1 combines with J gene TRBJ1-2; 7 bases align to TRBD1. CDR3 length: 12 residues. V gave up 2 bases and J gave up 6 bases; unmatched junction bases: 1. Germline V gene sequence: CDR1 SGHRS, CDR2 YFSETQ.